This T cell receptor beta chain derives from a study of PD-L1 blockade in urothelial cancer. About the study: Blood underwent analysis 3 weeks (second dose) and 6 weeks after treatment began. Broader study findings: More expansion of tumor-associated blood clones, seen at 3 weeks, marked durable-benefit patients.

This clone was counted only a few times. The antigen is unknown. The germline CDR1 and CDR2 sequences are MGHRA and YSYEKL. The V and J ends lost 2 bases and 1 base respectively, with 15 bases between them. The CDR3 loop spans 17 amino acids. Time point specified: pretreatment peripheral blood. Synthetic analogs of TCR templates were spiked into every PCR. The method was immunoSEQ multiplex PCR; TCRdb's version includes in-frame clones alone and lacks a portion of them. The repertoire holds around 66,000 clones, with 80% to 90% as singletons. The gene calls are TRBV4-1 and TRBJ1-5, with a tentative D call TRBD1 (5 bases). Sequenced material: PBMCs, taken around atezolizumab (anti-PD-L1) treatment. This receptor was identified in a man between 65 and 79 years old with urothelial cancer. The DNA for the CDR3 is TGCGCCAGCAGCCAAACGATGGTTCGGGGGAGCAATCAGCCCCAGCATTTT. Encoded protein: CASSQTMVRGSNQPQHF.